The 26 T cell receptor beta chains below were found in one sample sequenced in a study of blood T cell repertoires in COVID-19. Clones were sequenced by immunoSEQ multiplex PCR, and TCRdb holds only the in-frame ones, with some missing. The sample includes tens of thousands of clones, under 95% of them seen just once. Sequencing used peripheral blood. These receptors all come from a human donor in a cohort sampled during active COVID-19.

The chain's CDR3 is CASSLDDQGNYGYTF. The CDR3, as DNA: TGTGCCAGCAGCTTGGATGACCAGGGGAACTATGGCTACACCTTC. V is TRBV7-9 and J is TRBJ1-2; the D gene is possibly TRBD1 (6 bases). The CDR3 is 15 amino acids. V was pared by 3 bases and J by 2 bases, with 13 bases between. Looked up from germline, CDR1 is SEHNR and CDR2 is FQNEAQ (reference sequence).

The chain is built from TRBV5-4 and TRBJ1-1; TRBD1 is a possible D gene (5 bases). Trimming left V 2 bases short and J 4 bases short, with 12 bases between. The CDR3 has 14 amino acids. Germline-derived CDR1 and CDR2 are SGHNT and YYREEE (reference sequence). The CDR3 protein is CASSFQGRSTEAFF. The CDR3 DNA sequence: TGTGCCAGCAGCTTTCAGGGAAGGAGCACTGAAGCTTTCTTT.

The chain links TRBV27 to TRBJ1-3; D is unresolved. This CDR3 region has 14 residues. Trimming took 5 bases from V and 0 from J, leaving 8 bases between them. Germline V CDR1 and CDR2: MNHEY, SMNVEV (reference sequence). DNA for the CDR3: TGTGCCAGCAGTCACGGGAACTCTGGAAACACCATATATTTT. Protein sequence: CASSHGNSGNTIYF.

For this clone: A junction end diverges from the germline sequence, so it may reflect a read error. This rearrangement joins TRBV4-2 to TRBJ1-1, with D uncertain. Germline V gene lookup returns CDR1 LGHNA and CDR2 YNFKEQ. The CDR3 covers 13 residues. CDR3 loop: CASSQDRDTEAFF. In nucleotides, the CDR3 is TGTGCCAGCAGCCAAGATAGAGACACCGAAGCTTTCTTT.

The chain is built from TRBV14 and TRBJ1-3; D remains unclear. CDR3 length equals 15 residues. Germline V gives CDR1 SGHDN, CDR2 FVKESK. The V gene lost 0 bases and the J gene lost 2 bases, with 8 bases spanning the gap. CDR3 DNA: TGTGCCAGCAGCCAAGACAGGAACACTGGAAACACCATATATTTT. It encodes CASSQDRNTGNTIYF.

This chain joins TRBV5-1 and TRBJ1-6, with 10 bases identical to TRBD1. The CDR3 totals 15 residues. The V and J ends lost 2 bases and 10 bases, in that order; junction bases with no gene match: 6. CDR1 is SGHRS, CDR2 YFSETQ, per germline. The chain's CDR3 is CASSLGDRGLSPLHF. DNA for the CDR3: TGCGCCAGCAGCTTAGGGGACAGGGGCCTGTCACCCCTCCACTTT.

V usage is TRBV5-1 and J usage is TRBJ1-4, with 7 bases fitting TRBD1. V shed 1 base, J shed 8 bases, and the junction held 2 bases outside the gene matches. This CDR3 contains 13 residues. Germline-derived CDR1 and CDR2 are SGHRS and YFSETQ. CDR3 residues: CASSLTGEEKLFF. Here the CDR3 DNA reads TGCGCCAGCAGCTTGACAGGGGAGGAAAAACTGTTTTTT.

This chain connects TRBV29-1 to TRBJ1-4; TRBD1 matches at 8 bases. From germline, CDR1 is SQVTM and CDR2 ANQGSEA. There are 16 residues in the CDR3. The junction had 10 bases not matched to a gene; V was cut back by 4 bases and J by 3 bases. The CDR3 DNA reads TGCAGCGTTGCTTATAGACAGGGGTCGGCTAATGAAAAACTGTTTTTT. Translated, it gives CSVAYRQGSANEKLFF.

The chain employs TRBV10-3 and TRBJ1-1; D call uncertain. Trimming removed 6 bases from V and 0 bases from J, with 11 bases in between. Germline V gives CDR1 ENHRY, CDR2 SYGVKD. The CDR3 is 14 amino acids. The CDR3 DNA sequence: TGTGCCATCAGGCCACGGGTTATGAACACTGAAGCTTTCTTT. It is translated as CAIRPRVMNTEAFF.

This chain links TRBV5-1 with TRBJ2-6; D possibly corresponds to TRBD1 (6 bases). The length of the CDR3 is 16 residues. Trimming left V 5 bases short and J 1 base short, with 13 bases between. The V gene's germline CDR1 is SGHRS and CDR2 YFSETQ. CDR3 protein: CASSRDTSSGANVLTF. CDR3 sequence (DNA): TGCGCCAGCAGTAGGGACACGTCTTCTGGGGCCAACGTCCTGACTTTC.

This CDR3 reads CASSPVAASADTQYF. DNA of the CDR3: TGTGCCAGCTCACCGGTGGCCGCGAGCGCAGATACGCAGTATTTT. V is TRBV18 and J is TRBJ2-3; D remains ambiguous. CDR3 length: 15 residues. Trimming removed 3 bases from V and 4 bases from J, with 14 bases in between. CDR1 and CDR2 (germline): KGHSH, LQKENI. Combining the CDR3 with reference TRBV18 and TRBJ2-3 gives the whole variable domain NAGVMQNPRHLVRRRGQEARLRCSPMKGHSHVYWYRQLPEEGLKFMVYLQKENIIDESGMPKERFSAEFPKEGPSILRIQQVVRGDSAAYFCASSPVAASADTQYFGPGTRLTVL.

This clone appeared a single time. The V gene is TRBV7-8, the J gene TRBJ2-1; D perhaps matches TRBD2 (5 bases). Germline V CDR1 and CDR2: SGHVS, FQNEAQ. The CDR3 is 12 residues long. The germline V and J ends were trimmed by 6 bases and 6 bases, with 9 bases remaining between them. CDR3 in DNA: TGTGCCAGCAGATCCGGGGTCAATGAGCAGTTCTTC. It yields the protein CASRSGVNEQFF.

This chain joins TRBV12-3 or TRBV12-4 and TRBJ2-7; 8 bases align to TRBD2. Trimming took 8 bases from V and 4 from J; bases not matched to a gene: 7. CDR3 length: 13 residues. The CDR3 sequence: CASQSGGRYEQYF. CDR3 nucleotide sequence: TGTGCCAGCCAGAGCGGGGGTAGGTACGAGCAGTACTTC.

The chain employs TRBV3-1 (or the pseudogene TRBV3-2) and TRBJ2-2, with no clear D. Germline CDR1 reads LGHDT; CDR2 reads YNNKEL (reference sequence). This CDR3 comprises 14 residues. Between the trimmed V and J ends, which lost 4 bases and 6 bases, there was a span of 12 bases. CDR3 region: CASSPNSIAGELFF. The CDR3 region has the DNA TGTGCCAGCAGCCCGAACAGTATTGCCGGGGAGCTGTTTTTT.

The chain has TRBV10-3 and TRBJ1-4; D possibly corresponds to TRBD1 (5 bases). Trimming removed 4 bases at V and 8 bases at J, with 11 bases between. Germline lookup yields CDR1 ENHRY and CDR2 SYGVKD. This CDR3 comprises 13 residues. Here the CDR3 DNA reads TGTGCCATCAGTGGTCCCGGGGGAGAAAAACTGTTTTTT. Its protein product is CAISGPGGEKLFF.

The chain recombines TRBV7-3 with TRBJ1-5, with TRBD1 matching 7 bases. CDR1 SGHTA and CDR2 FQGTGA come from the germline V gene. The J segment lost 4 bases and the V segment lost 5 bases, leaving 2 bases of the junction unmatched. The CDR3 runs 13 residues. The CDR3 DNA follows: TGTGCCAGCAGCCCGGGACAGAATCAGCCCCAGCATTTT. Protein: CASSPGQNQPQHF.

This rearrangement joins TRBV15 to TRBJ2-1; 12 bases match TRBD2. In germline, CDR1 is LNHNV, CDR2 YYDKDF (reference sequence). The trim removed 3 bases at V and 12 bases at J, leaving 6 bases unmatched. The CDR3 consists of 14 residues. The CDR3 DNA is TGTGCCACCAGCAGGGAGACTAGCGGGAGTTCGCAGTTCTTC. Amino acid sequence: CATSRETSGSSQFF. Together with reference TRBV15 and TRBJ2-1, the CDR3 gives the full variable domain: DAMVIQNPRYQVTQFGKPVTLSCSQTLNHNVMYWYQQKSSQAPKLLFHYYDKDFNNEADTPDNFQSRRPNTSFCFLDIRSPGLGDTAMYLCATSRETSGSSQFFGPGTRLTVL.

This chain connects TRBV2 to TRBJ2-7; 11 positions match TRBD1. CDR1 and CDR2 (germline): SNHLY, FYNNEI. This CDR3 contains 15 residues. Germline trimming cut 5 bases from V and 2 bases from J; bases unmatched to any gene: 5. CDR3 bases: TGTGCCAGCAGTTCTCCGGGACAGGGGGCCTACGAGCAGTACTTC. It is translated as CASSSPGQGAYEQYF.

This chain connects TRBV7-2 to TRBJ1-4; 8 bases fit TRBD1. CDR1 and CDR2 (germline): SGHTA, FQGNSA. The CDR3 has 15 residues. The ends lost 1 base at V and 8 bases at J; junction bases unmatched: 6. CDR3 sequence: CASSLVRGRGEKLFF. The CDR3 DNA reads as TGTGCCAGCAGCTTAGTCAGGGGGCGCGGAGAAAAACTGTTTTTT.

V is TRBV7-2 and J is TRBJ1-5; weak D call: TRBD1 (5 bases). Trimming removed 4 bases from V and 1 base from J, with 17 bases in between. There are 17 residues in the CDR3. The germline V gene has CDR1 SGHTA and CDR2 FQGNSA. Here the CDR3 reads CASSSFGGGYSNQPQHF. CDR3 nucleotides: TGTGCCAGCAGCTCCTTCGGGGGGGGGTACAGCAATCAGCCCCAGCATTTT.

J is TRBJ2-5 and V is TRBV5-1, with D hard to call. Deletions cut 0 bases from V and 5 bases from J, with 14 bases between. Germline V gene lookup returns CDR1 SGHRS and CDR2 YFSETQ. CDR3 length equals 15 residues. The CDR3 sequence is CASSLDAEYRETQYF. The CDR3 bases are TGCGCCAGCAGCTTGGATGCGGAATACCGGGAGACCCAGTACTTC.

This chain connects TRBV11-2 to TRBJ2-1; TRBD1 matches 8 bases. J was trimmed by 1 base and V by 5 bases; bases with no gene match: 4. The germline V gene has CDR1 SGHAT and CDR2 FQNNGV. The CDR3 loop spans 15 amino acids. The CDR3 coding sequence is TGTGCCAGCAGCGAAACAGGGGGTTCCTACAATGAGCAGTTCTTC. Protein: CASSETGGSYNEQFF.

The chain carries TRBV3-1 (or the pseudogene TRBV3-2) and TRBJ2-7; 9 bases agree with TRBD2. Losses at the gene ends were 1 base for V and 3 bases for J; bases not matched to a gene: 7. This CDR3 comprises 16 residues. Germline V CDR1 and CDR2: LGHDT, YNNKEL (reference sequence). CDR3 coding DNA: TGTGCCAGCAGCCAAGTAGCGGGGGCGACGAACTACGAGCAGTACTTC. Protein product: CASSQVAGATNYEQYF.

The chain is built from TRBV2 and TRBJ1-2, with a possible D match to TRBD1 (6 bases). This CDR3 is 16 amino acids long. Trimming removed 7 bases at V and 4 bases at J, with 22 bases between. Germline values: CDR1 SNHLY, CDR2 FYNNEI. CDR3 protein: CASIQTATAQGYGYTF. For the CDR3, the DNA is TGTGCCAGCATCCAAACTGCCACTGCACAGGGCTATGGCTACACCTTC.

The V and J genes are TRBV6-6 and TRBJ1-4, with TRBD1 matching 7 bases. CDR3 length: 15 residues. V was pared by 2 bases and J by 6 bases, with 6 bases of the junction left unmatched. Germline V gives CDR1 MNHNY, CDR2 SVGAGI (reference sequence). The CDR3 reads CASSYGDREYEKLFF. In nucleotides, the CDR3 is TGTGCCAGCAGTTACGGAGACAGGGAATATGAAAAACTGTTTTTT.

This chain uses TRBV19 with TRBJ1-1; 8 nucleotides line up with TRBD1. From germline, CDR1 is LNHDA and CDR2 SQIVND (reference sequence). The CDR3 runs 13 residues. Trimming cost V 10 bases and J 1 base; bases outside gene matches: 5. This chain's CDR3 is CATRGQENTEAFF. In nucleotides, the CDR3 is TGTGCCACTAGGGGACAGGAGAACACTGAAGCTTTCTTT.